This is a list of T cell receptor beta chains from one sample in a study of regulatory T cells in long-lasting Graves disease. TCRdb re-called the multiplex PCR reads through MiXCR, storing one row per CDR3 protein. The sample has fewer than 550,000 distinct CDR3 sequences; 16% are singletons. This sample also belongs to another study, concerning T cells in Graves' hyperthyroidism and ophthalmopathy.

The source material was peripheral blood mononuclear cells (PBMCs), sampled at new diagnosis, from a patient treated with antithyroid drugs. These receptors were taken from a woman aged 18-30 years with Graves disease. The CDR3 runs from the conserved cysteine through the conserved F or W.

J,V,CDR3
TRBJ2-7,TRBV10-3,CAIGPPSSYEQYF
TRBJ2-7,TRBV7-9,CASSLPSGRTSSYEQYF
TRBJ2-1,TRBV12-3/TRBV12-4,CATSLRGRGEQFF
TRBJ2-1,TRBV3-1,CASSQVAGTNNYNEQFF
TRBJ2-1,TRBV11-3,CASSLRGLHNEQFF
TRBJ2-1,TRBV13,CASSLGLGGEQFF
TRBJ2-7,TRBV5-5,CASSYFAGGHEQYF
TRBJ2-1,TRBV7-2,CACSLGTSGSFDEQFF
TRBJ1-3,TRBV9,CASSVQATLSGNTIYF
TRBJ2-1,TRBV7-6,CASSYGNNEQFF
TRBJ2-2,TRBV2,CASSTRNTGELFF
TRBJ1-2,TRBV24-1,CATGDLSGDGYTF
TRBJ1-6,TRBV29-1,CSVEDRFPTGWNSPLHF
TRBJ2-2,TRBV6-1,CASRDRDTGELFF
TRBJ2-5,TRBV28,CASSSGTPTKETQYF
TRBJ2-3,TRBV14,CASSQDQQNTDTQYF
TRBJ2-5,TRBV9,CASSVGSAGGYQETQYF
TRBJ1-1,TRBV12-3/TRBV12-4,CASSPRPNTEAFF
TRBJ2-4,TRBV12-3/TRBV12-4,CASSLVVASGRVAKNIQYF
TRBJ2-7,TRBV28,CASSFSGAGFEQYF
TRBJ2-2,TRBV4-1,CASSQGIGELFF
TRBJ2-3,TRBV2,CASNRLAGETDTQYF
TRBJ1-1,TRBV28,CASRGRTEAFF
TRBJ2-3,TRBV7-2,CASSFSGTADTQYF
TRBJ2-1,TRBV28,CASSARQLSYNEQFF
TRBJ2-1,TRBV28,CASSRGIYNEQFF
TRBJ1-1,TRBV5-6,CASSLWGGLGTEAFF
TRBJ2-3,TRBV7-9,CASSSSGRDNTQYF
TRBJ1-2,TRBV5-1,CASSLATVNYGYTF
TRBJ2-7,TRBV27,CASNSGLFNEQYF
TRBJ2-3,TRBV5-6,CASSSTAGGTQYF
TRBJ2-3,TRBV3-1,CASSLAQQSTDTQYF
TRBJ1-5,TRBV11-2,CASSRVGQPQHF
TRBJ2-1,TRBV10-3,CAISESREINNEQFF
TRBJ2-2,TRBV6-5,CASSLLLANTGELFF
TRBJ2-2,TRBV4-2,CASSPGVNGELFF
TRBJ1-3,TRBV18,CASSSWKANGNTIYF
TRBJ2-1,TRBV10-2,CASVAIAYNEQFF
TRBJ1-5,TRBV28,CASHGGTGNQPQHF
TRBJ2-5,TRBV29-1,CSTEPPDPAGTQYF
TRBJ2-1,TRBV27,CASRGLTRYNEQFF
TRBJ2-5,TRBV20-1,CSAYTQGIQETQYF
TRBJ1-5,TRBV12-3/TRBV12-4,CASSFSKTGHQPQHF
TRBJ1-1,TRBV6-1,CASSLVGDRGLWTEAFF
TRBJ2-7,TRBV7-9,CASSLRSGNHEQYF
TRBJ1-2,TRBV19,CASSLQGVINYGYTF
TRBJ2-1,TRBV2,CASSSRLAGVGNEQFF
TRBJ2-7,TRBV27,CASSSREGYEQYF
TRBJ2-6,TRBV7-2,CASSSHTVSGANVLTF